One TCR beta chain is described in this entry. Germline CDR1 and CDR2: DFQATT and SNEGSKA (reference sequence). The CDR3 runs 15 residues. V lost 3 bases, J lost 6 bases, and 8 bases stayed unmatched. This sample was taken from a study of T-cell reconstitution after alpha-beta-depleted transplantation in children. Unique molecular identifiers were used to barcode this TCRbeta library. TCRdb used MiXCR to reprocess the PCR reads, holding one entry per CDR3 protein. This sample has a few hundred thousand distinct CDR3 sequences, with over 20% found just once. This clonotype was sampled from a girl aged 2-10 years with Fanconi anemia, due to receive a stem cell transplant. The source was PBMCs, collected before TCRalphabeta/CD19-depleted stem cell transplant. The chain carries TRBV20-1 and TRBJ2-1; 10 bases match TRBD1. In DNA form, the CDR3 reads TGCAGTGCTAGGAGCCCGGGACAGGGGTCCAATGAGCAGTTCTTC. This encodes CSARSPGQGSNEQFF.